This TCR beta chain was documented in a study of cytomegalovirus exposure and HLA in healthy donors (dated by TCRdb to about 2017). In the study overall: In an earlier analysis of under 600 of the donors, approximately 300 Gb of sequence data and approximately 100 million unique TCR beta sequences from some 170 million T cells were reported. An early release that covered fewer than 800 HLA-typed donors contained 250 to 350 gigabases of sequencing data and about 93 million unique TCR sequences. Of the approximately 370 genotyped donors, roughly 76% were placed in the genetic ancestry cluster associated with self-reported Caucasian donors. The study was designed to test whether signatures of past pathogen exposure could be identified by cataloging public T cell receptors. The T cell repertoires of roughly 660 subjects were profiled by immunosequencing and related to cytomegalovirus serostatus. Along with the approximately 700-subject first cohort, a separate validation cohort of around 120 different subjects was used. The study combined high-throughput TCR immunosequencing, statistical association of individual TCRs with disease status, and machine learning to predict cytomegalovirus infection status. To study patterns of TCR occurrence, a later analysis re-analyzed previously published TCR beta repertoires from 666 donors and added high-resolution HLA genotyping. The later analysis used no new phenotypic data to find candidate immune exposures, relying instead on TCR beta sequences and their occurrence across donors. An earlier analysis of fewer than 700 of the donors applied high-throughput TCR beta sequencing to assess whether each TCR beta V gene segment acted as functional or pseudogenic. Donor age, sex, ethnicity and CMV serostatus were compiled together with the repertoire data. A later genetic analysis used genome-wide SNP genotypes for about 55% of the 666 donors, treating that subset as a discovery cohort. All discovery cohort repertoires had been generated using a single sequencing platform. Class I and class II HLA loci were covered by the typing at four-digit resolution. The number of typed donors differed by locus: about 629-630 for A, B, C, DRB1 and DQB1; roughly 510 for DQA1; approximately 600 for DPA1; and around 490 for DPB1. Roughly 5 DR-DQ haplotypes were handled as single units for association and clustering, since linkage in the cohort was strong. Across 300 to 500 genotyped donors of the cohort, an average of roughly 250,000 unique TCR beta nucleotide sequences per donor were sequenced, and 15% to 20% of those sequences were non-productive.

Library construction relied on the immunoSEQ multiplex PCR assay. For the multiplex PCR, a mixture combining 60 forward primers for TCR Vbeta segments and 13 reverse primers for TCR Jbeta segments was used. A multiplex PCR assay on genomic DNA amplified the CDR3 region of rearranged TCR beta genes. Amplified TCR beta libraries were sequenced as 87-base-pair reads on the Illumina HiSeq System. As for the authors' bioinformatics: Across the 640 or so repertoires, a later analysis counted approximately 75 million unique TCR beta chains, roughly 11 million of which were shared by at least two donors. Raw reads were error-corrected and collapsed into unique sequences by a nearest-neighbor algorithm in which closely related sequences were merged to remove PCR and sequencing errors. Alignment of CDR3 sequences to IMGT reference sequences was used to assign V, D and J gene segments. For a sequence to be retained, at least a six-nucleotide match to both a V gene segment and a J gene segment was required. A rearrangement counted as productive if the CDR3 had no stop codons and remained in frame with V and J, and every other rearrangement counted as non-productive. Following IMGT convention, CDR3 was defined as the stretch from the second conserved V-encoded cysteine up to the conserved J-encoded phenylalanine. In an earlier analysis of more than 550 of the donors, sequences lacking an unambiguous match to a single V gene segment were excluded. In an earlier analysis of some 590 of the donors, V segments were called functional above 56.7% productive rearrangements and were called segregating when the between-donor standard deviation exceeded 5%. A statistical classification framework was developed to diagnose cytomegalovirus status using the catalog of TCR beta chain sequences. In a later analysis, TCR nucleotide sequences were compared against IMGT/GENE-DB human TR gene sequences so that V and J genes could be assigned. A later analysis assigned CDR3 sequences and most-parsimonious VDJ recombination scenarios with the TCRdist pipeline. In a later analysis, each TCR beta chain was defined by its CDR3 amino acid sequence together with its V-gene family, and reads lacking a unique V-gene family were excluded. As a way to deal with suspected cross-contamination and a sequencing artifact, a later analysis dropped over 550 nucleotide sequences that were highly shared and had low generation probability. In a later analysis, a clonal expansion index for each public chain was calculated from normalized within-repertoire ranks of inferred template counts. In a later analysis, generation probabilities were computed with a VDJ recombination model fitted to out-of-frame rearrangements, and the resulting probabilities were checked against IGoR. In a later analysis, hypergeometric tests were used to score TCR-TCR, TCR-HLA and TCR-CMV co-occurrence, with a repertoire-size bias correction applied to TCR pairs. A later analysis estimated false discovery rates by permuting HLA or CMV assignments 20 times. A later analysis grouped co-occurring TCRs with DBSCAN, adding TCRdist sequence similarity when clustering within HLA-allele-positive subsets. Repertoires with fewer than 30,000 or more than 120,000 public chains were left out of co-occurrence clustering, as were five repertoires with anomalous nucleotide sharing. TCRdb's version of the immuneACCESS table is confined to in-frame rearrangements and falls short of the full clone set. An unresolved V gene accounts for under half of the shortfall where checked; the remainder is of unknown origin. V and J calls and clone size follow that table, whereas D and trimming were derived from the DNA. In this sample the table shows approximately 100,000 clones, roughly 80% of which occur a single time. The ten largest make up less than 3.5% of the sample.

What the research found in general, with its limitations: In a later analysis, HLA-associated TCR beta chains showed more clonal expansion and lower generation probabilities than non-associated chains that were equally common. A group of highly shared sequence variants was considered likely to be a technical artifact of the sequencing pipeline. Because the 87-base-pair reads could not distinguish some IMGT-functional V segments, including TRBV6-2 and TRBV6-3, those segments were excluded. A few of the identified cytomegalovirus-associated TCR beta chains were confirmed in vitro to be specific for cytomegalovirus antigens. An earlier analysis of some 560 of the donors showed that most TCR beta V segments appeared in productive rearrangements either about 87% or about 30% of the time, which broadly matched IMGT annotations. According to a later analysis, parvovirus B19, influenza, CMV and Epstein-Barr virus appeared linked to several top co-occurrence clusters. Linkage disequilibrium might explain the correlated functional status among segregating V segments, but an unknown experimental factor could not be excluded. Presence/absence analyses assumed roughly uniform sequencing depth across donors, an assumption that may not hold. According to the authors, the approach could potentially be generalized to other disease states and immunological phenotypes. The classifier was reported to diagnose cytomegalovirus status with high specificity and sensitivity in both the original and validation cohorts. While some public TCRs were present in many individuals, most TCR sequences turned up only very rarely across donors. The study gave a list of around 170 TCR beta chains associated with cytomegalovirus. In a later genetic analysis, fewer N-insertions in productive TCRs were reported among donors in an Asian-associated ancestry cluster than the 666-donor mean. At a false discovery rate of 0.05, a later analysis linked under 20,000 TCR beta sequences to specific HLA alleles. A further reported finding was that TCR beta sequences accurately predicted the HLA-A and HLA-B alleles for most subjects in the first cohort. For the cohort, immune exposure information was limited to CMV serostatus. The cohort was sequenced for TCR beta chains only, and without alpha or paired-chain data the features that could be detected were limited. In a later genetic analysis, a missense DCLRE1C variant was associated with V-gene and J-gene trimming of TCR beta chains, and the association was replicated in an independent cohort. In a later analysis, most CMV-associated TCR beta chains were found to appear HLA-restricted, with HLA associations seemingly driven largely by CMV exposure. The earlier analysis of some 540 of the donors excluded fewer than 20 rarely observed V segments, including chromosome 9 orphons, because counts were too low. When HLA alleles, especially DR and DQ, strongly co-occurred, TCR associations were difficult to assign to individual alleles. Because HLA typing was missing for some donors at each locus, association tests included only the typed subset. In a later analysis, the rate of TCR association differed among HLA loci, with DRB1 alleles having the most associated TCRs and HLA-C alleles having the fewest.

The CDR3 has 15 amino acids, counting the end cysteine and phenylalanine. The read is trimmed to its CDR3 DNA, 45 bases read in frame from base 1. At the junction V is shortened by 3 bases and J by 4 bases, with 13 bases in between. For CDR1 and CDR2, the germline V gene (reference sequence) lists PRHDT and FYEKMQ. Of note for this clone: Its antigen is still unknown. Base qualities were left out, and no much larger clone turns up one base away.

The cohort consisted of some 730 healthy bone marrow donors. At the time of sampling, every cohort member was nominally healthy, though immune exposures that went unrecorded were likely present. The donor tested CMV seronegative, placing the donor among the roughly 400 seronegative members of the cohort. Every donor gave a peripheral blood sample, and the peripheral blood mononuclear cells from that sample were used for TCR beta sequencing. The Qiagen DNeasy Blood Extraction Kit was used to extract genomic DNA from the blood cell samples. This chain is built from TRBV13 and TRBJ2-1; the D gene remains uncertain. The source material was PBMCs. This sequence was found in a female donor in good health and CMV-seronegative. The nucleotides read TGTGCCAGCAGCTTGGGCTCAAAAATGTACAATGAGCAGTTCTTC. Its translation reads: CASSLGSKMYNEQFF.